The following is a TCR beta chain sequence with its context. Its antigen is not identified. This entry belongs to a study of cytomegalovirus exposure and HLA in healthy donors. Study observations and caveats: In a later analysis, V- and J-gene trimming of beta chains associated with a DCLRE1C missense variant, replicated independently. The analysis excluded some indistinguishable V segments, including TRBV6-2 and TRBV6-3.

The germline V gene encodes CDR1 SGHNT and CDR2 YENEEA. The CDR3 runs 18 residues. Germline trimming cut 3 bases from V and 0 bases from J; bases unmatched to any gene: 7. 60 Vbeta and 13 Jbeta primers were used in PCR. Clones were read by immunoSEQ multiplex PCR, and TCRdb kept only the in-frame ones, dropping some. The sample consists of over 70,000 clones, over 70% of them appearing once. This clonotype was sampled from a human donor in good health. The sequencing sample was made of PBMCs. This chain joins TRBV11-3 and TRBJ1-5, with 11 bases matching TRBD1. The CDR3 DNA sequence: TGTGCCAGCAGCTTCAGGGACAGGGGGTACTATAGCAATCAGCCCCAGCATTTT. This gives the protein CASSFRDRGYYSNQPQHF.